What follows describes a single T cell receptor (beta chain). Here immunoSEQ multiplex PCR was the method, and the copy in TCRdb shows in-frame clones only, minus some. Here the sample spans approximately 2.4 million clones, 95% being singletons. The data belong to a study of shared clonotypes between healthy human individuals. The CDR3 is 14 residues long. The V end lost 3 bases, the J end lost 3 bases, and 12 bases lay between the germline ends. Germline V gene lookup returns CDR1 MDHEN and CDR2 SYDVKM. The V and J genes are TRBV28 and TRBJ2-7; D unclear. The sequence came from a man aged 18 to 29 in good health. Sequenced: naive CD4+ T cells sorted from blood. The sample's subset: CD45RA+ positively selected. The CDR3 region has the DNA TGTGCCAGCAGTTTGGTCGCGTGGGACTACGAGCAGTACTTC. The encoded protein is CASSLVAWDYEQYF.